Below, 21 T cell receptor beta chains from the same sample are listed, as sequenced in a study of T cell clonality in common variable immunodeficiency. The repertoire was sequenced with immunoSEQ multiplex PCR; TCRdb's copy has only in-frame clones and lacks some. Singletons are absent from the sample, which has about 52,000 clones. Sequenced: peripheral blood mononuclear cells. The receptors were gathered from a person aged 18-70 years in good health.

This clone was recorded at least ten times. The CDR3 goes on 3 residues after the read ends, and that part is filled in from the germline J gene. The V and J genes are TRBV2 and TRBJ2-3; 12 nucleotides align to TRBD2. The V segment lost 4 bases and the J segment 4 bases; nucleotides outside the gene matches: 0. This CDR3 is built from 14 residues. The germline V gene encodes CDR1 SNHLY and CDR2 FYNNEI. CDR3 bases read: TGTGCCAGCAGTGGGACTAGCGGGGCAGATACG. It encodes CASSGTSGADT. The whole CDR3 protein is CASSGTSGADTQYF.

This clone came up many times. The read ends 3 residues shy of where the CDR3 ends; the end is completed using the germline J gene. The gene calls are TRBV5-1 and TRBJ2-7, with 8 nucleotides matching TRBD1. Germline V gene lookup returns CDR1 SGHRS and CDR2 YFSETQ. Trimming cost V 4 bases and J 3 bases; bases outside gene matches: 6. The CDR3 sequence is 14 residues long. The part of the CDR3 DNA that was read is TGCGCCAGCAGCGAATCGACAGGGGACTACGAG. Its translation: CASSESTGDYE. The full CDR3 sequence reads CASSESTGDYEQYF.

This clone has ten or more counts. The read ends 3 residues early relative to the CDR3; the germline J gene fills the gap. The V call is TRBV6-1, the J call TRBJ1-5; TRBD1 agrees at 10 bases. There are 16 residues in the CDR3. After removal of 2 bases from V and 6 bases from J, the junction contained 7 bases not matched to a gene. Per the germline V gene, CDR1 is MNHNS and CDR2 is SASEGT. The chain's CDR3 is CASSEFGQGDRQPQHF. The sequenced CDR3 bases are TGTGCCAGCAGTGAATTCGGACAGGGGGATCGTCAGCCC.

This clone appeared many times. The read falls 3 residues short of the CDR3 end, and the missing part is taken from the germline J gene. The chain employs TRBV5-4 and TRBJ2-7; TRBD2 aligns across 13 bases. The CDR3 runs 15 residues. Germline assignment: CDR1 SGHNT and CDR2 YYREEE (reference sequence). With V trimmed by 3 bases and J by 4 bases, 4 bases remained unmatched. The DNA read from the CDR3 is TGTGCCAGCAGCTATAGGACTAGCGGGAGTTACGAG. Its protein is CASSYRTSGSYE. The complete CDR3 sequence is CASSYRTSGSYEQYF.

This clone was counted ten times or more. The read is 3 residues too short to cover the CDR3 end, so that end is filled in from the germline J gene. This chain connects TRBV2 to TRBJ2-7, with D unresolved. Germline V gene data show CDR1 as SNHLY and CDR2 as FYNNEI. The CDR3 runs to 12 residues. V was clipped by 6 bases and J by 2 bases, with 8 bases between them. CDR3 residues: CASSETAYEQYF. The part of the CDR3 DNA that was read is TGTGCCAGCAGCGAAACAGCCTACGAG. Combining the CDR3 with reference TRBV2 and TRBJ2-7 gives the whole variable domain EPEVTQTPSHQVTQMGQEVILRCVPISNHLYFYWYRQILGQKVEFLVSFYNNEISEKSEIFDDQFSVERPDGSNFTLKIRSTKLEDSAMYFCASSETAYEQYFGPGTRLTVT.

This clone appeared many times. A junction end diverges from the germline sequence, so it may reflect a read error. The read halts 3 residues ahead of the CDR3 end, with the missing end drawn from the germline J gene. The chain is built from TRBV4-2 and TRBJ2-7; TRBD1 agrees at 10 bases. Germline assignment: CDR1 LGHNA and CDR2 YNFKEQ. The CDR3 extends over 16 amino acids. The CDR3 is CASSQDSQGQGYEQYF. The covered CDR3 bases are TGCGCCAGCAGCCAAGATTCTCAGGGACAGGGGTACGAG.

This clone showed up many times. The read ends 3 residues shy of where the CDR3 ends; the end is completed using the germline J gene. This chain connects TRBV20-1 to TRBJ2-5, with TRBD2 matching over 7 bases. Germline assignment: CDR1 DFQATT and CDR2 SNEGSKA (reference sequence). The CDR3 has 15 amino acids. V shed 6 bases and J 1 base; nucleotides not matched to a gene: 11. The CDR3 loop reads CSARLAERIQETQYF. CDR3 DNA, as far as it was read: TGCAGTGCACGCCTAGCGGAGAGAATCCAAGAGACC.

The table lists this clone with many counts. The read finishes 3 residues shy of the CDR3 end, and the germline J gene is used to complete it. J is TRBJ2-7 and V is TRBV9, with D unresolved. Germline V lookup: CDR1 SGDLS, CDR2 YYNGEE. The CDR3 contains 18 residues. V was shortened by 0 bases and J by 2 bases, with 21 bases between the two germline ends. The sequenced CDR3 bases are TGTGCCAGCAGCGTAGGCGGTTTAGAGCCCTCGAACGCCTACGAG. As protein: CASSVGGLEPSNAYE. The whole CDR3 sequence reads CASSVGGLEPSNAYEQYF.

This clone turned up a few times. Coverage ceases 3 residues before the CDR3 finishes, and the germline J gene fills in the end. V usage is TRBV2 and J usage is TRBJ1-1, with a possible D match to TRBD1 (5 bases). The CDR3 length is 12 residues. The germline V and J ends were trimmed by 7 bases and 4 bases, with 10 bases remaining between them. The germline gives CDR1 SNHLY, CDR2 FYNNEI. Here the CDR3 reads CASKRGVTEAFF. The sequenced CDR3 bases are TGTGCCAGCAAGAGGGGAGTCACTGAA.

This clone was picked up many times. The read gets to within 3 residues of the CDR3 end, and the germline J gene fills in the rest. This chain uses TRBV6-4 with TRBJ2-3; TRBD1 agrees at 8 bases. The length of the CDR3 is 17 residues. Germline V gene sequence: CDR1 MRHNA, CDR2 SNTAGT. The CDR3 DNA, read in part, is TGTGCCAGCAGCGACACAGGGGGTTTAGGCGGCAATCAGCCG. Amino acid sequence: CASSDTGGLGGNQP. The CDR3 in its entirety is CASSDTGGLGGNQPQYF.

A note on this clone: Mismatch with germline at one junction end may stem from a read error. The read ends 3 residues before the CDR3 terminus; that terminus is restored from the germline J gene. The V and J genes are TRBV7-1 and TRBJ1-6; 7 bases fit TRBD1. TRBV7-1 is an open reading frame, and its role is uncertain. This CDR3 has 19 amino acids. CDR3 DNA (partial): TGTGCCAGCACCTCAACCAAGCGACAGGGTGTATCCTATAATTCACCC. Amino acid sequence: CASTSTKRQGVSYNSP. The whole CDR3 protein is CASTSTKRQGVSYNSPLHF.

At least ten counts were recorded for this clone. CDR3 bases read: TGTGCCAGCAGACGGACAGGGATAGAGACG. Protein: CASRRTGIET. The full CDR3 reads CASRRTGIETQYF. This chain uses TRBV14 with TRBJ2-3; 8 bases match TRBD1. From the germline J gene comes the end of the CDR3, since the read stops 3 residues before it. In germline, CDR1 is SGHDN, CDR2 FVKESK. This CDR3 is 13 amino acids long. Together with reference TRBV14 and TRBJ2-3, the CDR3 gives the full variable domain: EAGVTQFPSHSVIEKGQTVTLRCDPISGHDNLYWYRRVMGKEIKFLLHFVKESKQDESGMPNNRFLAERTGGTYSTLKVQPAELEDSGVYFCASRRTGIETQYFGPGTRLTVL.

At least ten counts were recorded for this clone. The sequence runs out 3 residues before the end of the CDR3; the remainder is reconstructed from the germline J gene. The V and J genes are TRBV20-1 and TRBJ1-2; possibly TRBD1 for D (5 bases). The CDR3 consists of 16 residues. Per germline, CDR1 DFQATT and CDR2 SNEGSKA (reference sequence). With 3 bases removed from V and 0 bases from J, the gap between germline ends came to 17 bases. The part of the CDR3 DNA that was read is TGCAGTGCTAGTTTTTGGCAGGGCTCAGCTAACTATGGC. Its protein product is CSASFWQGSANYG. The CDR3 in its entirety is CSASFWQGSANYGYTF.

This clone was detected ten times or more. The read gets to within 3 residues of the CDR3 end, and the germline J gene fills in the rest. The V gene is TRBV2, the J gene TRBJ1-4, with 8 bases matching TRBD1. The CDR3 loop spans 13 amino acids. CDR1 and CDR2 from the germline V gene are SNHLY and FYNNEI. This CDR3 reads CASSRTGNWGLFF. The CDR3 bases that were read are TGTGCCAGCAGCCGGACAGGGAACTGGGGA. The full variable domain, rest sourced from reference TRBV2 and TRBJ1-4, is EPEVTQTPSHQVTQMGQEVILRCVPISNHLYFYWYRQILGQKVEFLVSFYNNEISEKSEIFDDQFSVERPDGSNFTLKIRSTKLEDSAMYFCASSRTGNWGLFFGSGTQLSVL.

This clone has more than one count but fewer than ten. The read gets to within 3 residues of the CDR3 end, and the germline J gene fills in the rest. This chain uses TRBV18 with TRBJ1-1; D may be TRBD1 (6 bases). V was pared by 3 bases and J by 0 bases, with 14 bases between. This CDR3 region has 16 residues. Germline V gene sequence: CDR1 KGHSH, CDR2 LQKENI. The sequenced part of the CDR3 DNA is TGTGCCAGCTCACCTCGGACAGCCGAGATGAACACTGAA. Its protein is CASSPRTAEMNTE. The whole CDR3 sequence reads CASSPRTAEMNTEAFF.

This clone was detected a few times. The read falls 3 residues short of the CDR3 end, and the missing part is taken from the germline J gene. The rearrangement uses TRBV19 and TRBJ2-7; D might be TRBD1 (5 bases). The V and J ends lost 2 bases and 3 bases respectively, with 14 bases between them. Germline CDR1 and CDR2: LNHDA and SQIVND (reference sequence). This CDR3 comprises 15 residues. Partial CDR3 DNA: TGTGCCAGTAGTATATTCTATGGGGCGGTCTACGAG. This encodes CASSIFYGAVYE. The complete CDR3 reads CASSIFYGAVYEQYF.

This clone occurred many times. Sequence at one end of the junction differs from germline and may be a read error. The CDR3 extends 3 residues past the end of the read, so its final part is completed from the germline J gene. The rearrangement uses TRBV29-1 and TRBJ2-3, with D tentatively TRBD2 (5 bases). The germline CDR1 and CDR2 sequences are SQVTM and ANQGSEA. The CDR3 has 13 residues. The CDR3 DNA, read in part, is TGCAGCGCTGAACTAGTTTTCGCAGATACG. Translating it yields CSAELVFADT. The whole CDR3 region reads CSAELVFADTQYF.

At least ten counts were recorded for this clone. The CDR3 goes on 3 residues after the read ends, and that part is filled in from the germline J gene. The V and J genes are TRBV6-4 and TRBJ2-7; weak D call: TRBD1 (6 bases). The germline gives CDR1 MRHNA, CDR2 SNTAGT. The CDR3 loop spans 14 amino acids. V was clipped by 5 bases and J by 0 bases, with 11 bases between them. This chain's CDR3 is CASSPDRSSYEQYF. The covered CDR3 bases are TGTGCCAGCAGTCCTGACAGGAGCTCCTACGAG.

This clone was recorded many times. The CDR3 end lies 3 residues beyond the end of the read and is filled in from the germline J gene. This chain links TRBV6-2 or TRBV6-3 with TRBJ2-2; TRBD2 aligns across 12 bases. V was clipped by 5 bases and J by 3 bases; unmatched bases: 4. CDR1 MNHEY and CDR2 SVGEGT come from the germline V gene. The CDR3 spans 16 residues. The CDR3: CASSPRTSGDTGELFF. CDR3 DNA, as far as it was read: TGTGCCAGCAGTCCCCGGACTAGCGGGGACACCGGGGAG.

This clone was counted many times. The CDR3 end lies 3 residues beyond the end of the read and is filled in from the germline J gene. The chain carries TRBV20-1 and TRBJ1-6; 8 bases align to TRBD1. Germline trimming cut 5 bases from V and 5 bases from J; bases unmatched to any gene: 17. CDR1 and CDR2 (germline): DFQATT, SNEGSKA (reference sequence). The CDR3 totals 18 residues. The part of the CDR3 DNA that was read is TGCAGTGCTTCACAACGTCCCGGGACAGGAATTAATAATTCACCC. Protein sequence: CSASQRPGTGINNSP. In full, the CDR3 reads CSASQRPGTGINNSPLHF.

The table lists this clone with a few counts. The CDR3 is cut off 3 residues early in the read; its end comes from the germline J gene. The chain couples TRBV20-1 to TRBJ2-5; 9 positions match TRBD2. V lost 6 bases to trimming and J lost 0 bases; unmatched junction nucleotides: 8. This CDR3 is 15 amino acids long. Germline V gene sequence: CDR1 DFQATT, CDR2 SNEGSKA (reference sequence). This CDR3 reads CSAISGGRYQETQYF. The covered CDR3 bases are TGCAGTGCGATTAGCGGGGGCAGATACCAAGAGACC.